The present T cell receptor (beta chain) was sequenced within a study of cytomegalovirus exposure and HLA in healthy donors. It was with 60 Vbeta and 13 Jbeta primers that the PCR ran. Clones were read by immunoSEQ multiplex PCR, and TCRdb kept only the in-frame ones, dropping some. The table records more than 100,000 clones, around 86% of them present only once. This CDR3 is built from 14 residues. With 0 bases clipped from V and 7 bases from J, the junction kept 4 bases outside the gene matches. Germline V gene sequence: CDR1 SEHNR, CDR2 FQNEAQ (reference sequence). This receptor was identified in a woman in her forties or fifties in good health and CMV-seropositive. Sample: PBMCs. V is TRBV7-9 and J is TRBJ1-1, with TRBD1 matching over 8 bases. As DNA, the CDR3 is TGTGCCAGCAGCTTAGCTCAGGGGGCGAATGAAGCTTTCTTT. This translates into CASSLAQGANEAFF.